These 30 T cell receptor beta chains originate from one sample sequenced in a study of blood T cells in healthy people across ages. Using a J-beta primer mix together with a sample-barcoded 5' primer, a second PCR was run for about 7 to 12 cycles. Each CDR3 protein is one row after TCRdb ran MiXCR on the 5' RACE reads. The sample has around 990,000 distinct CDR3 sequences; around 27% are singletons. These data also formed part of another study, on T cells of mothers and their children.

The sample comprised blood. The receptors shown here come from a girl aged 2 to 9 in good health.

DNA for the CDR3: TGTGCCAGCAGTTACGAGGCTTCGAACACCATATATTTT. Translating it yields CASSYEASNTIYF. The V gene is TRBV6-6, the J gene TRBJ1-3, with unresolved D. Germline CDR1 is MNHNY and CDR2 is SVGAGI (reference sequence). The V end lost 2 bases, the J end lost 7 bases, and 9 bases lay between the germline ends. This CDR3 is 13 amino acids long.

This clonotype was recorded a few times. The V call is TRBV6-1, the J call TRBJ2-7, with 9 positions matching TRBD1. The CDR3 runs to 16 residues. Per the germline V gene, CDR1 is MNHNS and CDR2 is SASEGT. J was trimmed by 5 bases and V by 2 bases; bases with no gene match: 10. Here the CDR3 DNA reads TGTGCCAGCAGTGAAAGGGACAGGGATCTCCCTGACGAGCAGTACTTC. This gives the protein CASSERDRDLPDEQYF.

This rearrangement joins TRBV12-3 or TRBV12-4 to TRBJ2-6, with D tentatively TRBD1 (5 bases). Trimming pared 5 bases from V and 0 bases from J, leaving 11 bases between. The CDR3 totals 16 residues. DNA for the CDR3: TGTGCCAGCAGTGTCCGCAGGGCCTCTGGGGCCAACGTCCTGACTTTC. It translates to CASSVRRASGANVLTF.

The J gene is TRBJ1-1, the V gene TRBV29-1; weak D call: TRBD1 (6 bases). V lost 6 bases and J lost 1, with 12 bases in between. This CDR3 is 13 amino acids long. CDR1 is SQVTM, CDR2 ANQGSEA, per germline. The CDR3 sequence: CSVAGHENTEAFF. The DNA for the CDR3 is TGCAGCGTAGCGGGACACGAGAACACTGAAGCTTTCTTT.

V usage is TRBV7-6 and J usage is TRBJ2-2; D remains ambiguous. Germline CDR1 reads SGHVS; CDR2 reads FNYEAQ. This CDR3 region has 16 residues. Trimming removed 4 bases from V and 6 bases from J, with 18 bases in between. The CDR3 DNA reads TGTGCCAGCAGCTATCTTAGGACCATATTCGCCGGGGAGCTGTTTTTT. Amino acid sequence: CASSYLRTIFAGELFF.

This clonotype was observed a few times. V usage is TRBV11-3 and J usage is TRBJ2-2; D is ambiguous. Germline V gene sequence: CDR1 SGHNT, CDR2 YENEEA. The CDR3 is 12 residues long. V dropped 2 bases and J dropped 11 bases, with 9 bases sitting between them. The CDR3 here is CASSLLDGELFF. The CDR3 region has the DNA TGTGCCAGCAGCTTATTGGACGGAGAGCTGTTTTTT.

V usage is TRBV20-1 and J usage is TRBJ2-1, with TRBD2 matching over 7 bases. The CDR3 is 14 residues long. Per germline, CDR1 DFQATT and CDR2 SNEGSKA (reference sequence). With 0 bases clipped from V and 5 bases from J, the junction kept 4 bases outside the gene matches. The CDR3 protein is CSARESGEHNEQFF. The DNA of the CDR3 is TGCAGTGCTAGAGAAAGCGGGGAGCACAATGAGCAGTTCTTC.

This clonotype was counted at least ten times. V is TRBV11-3 and J is TRBJ2-5; D is uncertain. The CDR3 runs 14 residues. V was cut by 1 base and J by 0 bases, with 6 bases left in between. From germline, CDR1 is SGHNT and CDR2 YENEEA. The CDR3 loop is CASSLVGYQETQYF. DNA of the CDR3: TGTGCCAGCAGCTTAGTAGGGTACCAAGAGACCCAGTACTTC.

Here the CDR3 DNA reads TGTGCCAGCAGCCCGGGGGGGGCTCCCCTCCACTTT. Its translation is CASSPGGAPLHF. The chain joins TRBV3-1 to TRBJ1-6, with D possibly TRBD1 on 6 matching bases. Germline CDR1 and CDR2: LGHDT and YNNKEL (reference sequence). V shed 4 bases and J shed 13 bases, with 11 bases lying between them. This CDR3 has 12 amino acids. Full variable domain (missing parts from reference TRBV3-1 and TRBJ1-6): DTAVSQTPKYLVTQMGNDKSIKCEQNLGHDTMYWYKQDSKKFLKIMFSYNNKELIINETVPNRFSPKSPDKAHLNLHINSLELGDSAVYFCASSPGGAPLHFGNGTRLTVT.

This clonotype was detected ten times or more. The chain is built from TRBV7-2 and TRBJ2-5; TRBD2 is a possible D gene (5 bases). The length of the CDR3 is 14 residues. The V gene's germline CDR1 is SGHTA and CDR2 FQGNSA. V was trimmed by 1 base and J by 2 bases, leaving 8 bases between them. For the CDR3, the DNA is TGTGCCAGCAGCTTAGATACGGGGCAAGAGACCCAGTACTTC. It yields the protein CASSLDTGQETQYF. Combining the CDR3 with reference TRBV7-2 and TRBJ2-5 gives the whole variable domain GAGVSQSPSNKVTEKGKDVELRCDPISGHTALYWYRQSLGQGLEFLIYFQGNSAPDKSGLPSDRFSAERTGGSVSTLTIQRTQQEDSAVYLCASSLDTGQETQYFGPGTRLLVL.

This clonotype was picked up a small number of times. This chain joins TRBV7-9 and TRBJ2-5; D might be TRBD1 (6 bases). Judging by the DNA end, TRBJ2-1 fits better; the J call may be wrong. This CDR3 region has 14 residues. From germline, CDR1 is SEHNR and CDR2 FQNEAQ (reference sequence). CDR3 DNA sequence: TGTGCCAGCAGTCCCTTTACAGGGTACAATGAGCAGTTCTTC. Translation gives CASSPFTGYNEQFF.

A few counts support this clonotype. The V call is TRBV29-1, the J call TRBJ2-5, with D hard to call. The V end lost 4 bases, the J end lost 1 base, and 7 bases lay between the germline ends. This CDR3 is built from 12 residues. Germline V lookup: CDR1 SQVTM, CDR2 ANQGSEA. The CDR3 DNA follows: TGCAGCGTTGTGGCTGTCCAAGAGACCCAGTACTTC. The encoded protein is CSVVAVQETQYF.

This clonotype was recorded a few times. One end of the junction varies from germline; a read error may be responsible. V usage is TRBV7-3 and J usage is TRBJ1-1, with unresolved D. The CDR3 is 14 residues long. Germline V gene sequence: CDR1 SGHTA, CDR2 FQGTGA. Written as DNA, the CDR3 is TGTGCCAGTAGCTTAAACGCGGAGAACACTGAAGCTTTCTTT. Amino acid sequence: CASSLNAENTEAFF.

The chain has TRBV4-2 and TRBJ2-5, with D possibly matching TRBD2 (7 bases). This CDR3 is built from 15 residues. V was cut by 1 base and J by 5 bases, with 14 bases left in between. The germline V gene encodes CDR1 LGHNA and CDR2 YNFKEQ. This chain's CDR3 is CASSQGPGGPETQYF. CDR3 DNA sequence: TGTGCCAGCAGCCAAGGGCCGGGGGGCCCGGAGACCCAGTACTTC.

This clonotype was seen only a few times. The genes are TRBV27 and TRBJ1-1; weak D call: TRBD1 (6 bases). Germline assignment: CDR1 MNHEY and CDR2 SMNVEV (reference sequence). V was pared by 6 bases and J by 6 bases, with 17 bases between. The CDR3 is 14 residues long. The CDR3 nucleotides are TGTGCCAGCAGGGGGGGGCGTGAAGTCGCTGAAGCTTTCTTT. Translating it yields CASRGGREVAEAFF.

The chain joins TRBV9 to TRBJ1-1, with D possibly being TRBD1 (6 bases). The CDR3 loop spans 20 amino acids. CDR1 is SGDLS and CDR2 is YYNGEE in the germline V gene. V was pared by 0 bases and J by 5 bases, with 29 bases between. CDR3 DNA: TGTGCCAGCAGCGTAGCTACCAAGGGGGGGACCGCGGATCTGGAGACTGAAGCTTTCTTT. This sequence encodes CASSVATKGGTADLETEAFF.

The chain combines TRBV3-1 with TRBJ2-2; the D call may be TRBD1 or TRBD2 (5 bases each). This CDR3 is 15 amino acids long. With 4 bases removed from V and 0 bases from J, the gap between germline ends came to 9 bases. Germline V lookup: CDR1 LGHDT, CDR2 YNNKEL (reference sequence). The CDR3 reads CASSRDAANTGELFF. The CDR3 DNA sequence: TGTGCCAGCAGCCGGGACGCCGCGAACACCGGGGAGCTGTTTTTT.

This chain joins TRBV20-1 and TRBJ2-3; 8 bases line up with TRBD1. This CDR3 is 15 amino acids long. Losses at the gene ends were 5 bases for V and 3 bases for J; bases not matched to a gene: 10. CDR1 and CDR2 (germline): DFQATT, SNEGSKA (reference sequence). CDR3 protein: CSAYRADRGTDTQYF. DNA of the CDR3: TGCAGTGCTTATCGAGCCGACAGGGGAACAGATACGCAGTATTTT.

This clonotype was counted only a few times. The final CDR3 position lacks the conserved phenylalanine or tryptophan, pointing to a likely read error. The genes are TRBV27 and TRBJ2-1, with D possibly TRBD2 on 6 matching bases. Trimming took 2 bases from V and 3 from J, leaving 11 bases between them. The CDR3 extends over 15 amino acids. CDR1 and CDR2 (germline): MNHEY, SMNVEV (reference sequence). Here the CDR3 DNA reads TGTGCCAGCAGTTTAGTCGCGGGAAGCTACAATGAGCAGTTCCTC. This codes for CASSLVAGSYNEQFL.

The genes are TRBV7-2 and TRBJ2-2, with TRBD2 identical over 11 bases. This CDR3 has 16 amino acids. After removal of 3 bases from V and 5 bases from J, the junction contained 5 bases not matched to a gene. Germline CDR1 is SGHTA and CDR2 is FQGNSA. In DNA form, the CDR3 reads TGTGCCAGCAGCTTTATAGCGGGGGGGCGGACCGGGGAGCTGTTTTTT. It specifies CASSFIAGGRTGELFF.

This clonotype was detected a few times. The junction does not match germline at one end; this may be a read error. This chain links TRBV28 with TRBJ1-2; D gene unclear. Germline values: CDR1 MDHEN, CDR2 SYDVKM. The CDR3 length is 13 residues. CDR3 protein: CASRKSASAAHGF. The CDR3 DNA reads as TGTGCCAGCAGGAAGAGCGCCTCAGCGGCACATGGCTTC.

The table lists this clonotype with many counts. The V and J genes are TRBV28 and TRBJ1-2; 7 bases line up with TRBD1. Germline trimming cut 6 bases from V and 5 bases from J; bases unmatched to any gene: 6. Germline V gives CDR1 MDHEN, CDR2 SYDVKM. The length of the CDR3 is 13 residues. CDR3 sequence reads: CASSPGQSYGYTF. The CDR3 region has the DNA TGTGCCAGCAGCCCGGGACAGTCTTATGGCTACACCTTC.

The J gene is TRBJ2-5, the V gene TRBV4-1; a weak D match, TRBD1 (6 bases). The end of the DNA aligns better with TRBJ2-1, so the J call may be wrong. Germline V gives CDR1 MGHRA, CDR2 YSYEKL. This CDR3 contains 14 residues. The DNA for the CDR3 is TGCGCCAGCAGCCGAGATCCAGGGGTCAATGAGCAGTTCTTC. It translates to CASSRDPGVNEQFF.

CDR3 protein: CASREGTSYNEQFF. The CDR3, as DNA: TGTGCCTCCCGGGAGGGGACCTCCTACAATGAGCAGTTCTTC. V and J are TRBV10-3 and TRBJ2-1, with TRBD2 identical over 8 bases. The germline V gene has CDR1 ENHRY and CDR2 SYGVKD. The CDR3 consists of 14 residues. With V trimmed by 11 bases and J by 0 bases, 6 bases remained unmatched.

The chain carries TRBV20-1 and TRBJ1-1, with 8 positions matching TRBD1. With 3 bases clipped from V and 4 bases from J, the junction kept 10 bases outside the gene matches. Germline V gene lookup returns CDR1 DFQATT and CDR2 SNEGSKA (reference sequence). CDR3 length: 15 amino acids. CDR3 DNA sequence: TGCAGTGCTAGCGCCCCCGGACAGGGCCCCACTGAAGCTTTCTTT. It specifies CSASAPGQGPTEAFF.

As to this clonotype: The junction shows a germline mismatch at one end, possibly a read error. The chain has TRBV6-1 and TRBJ1-1; 12 nucleotides align to TRBD1. CDR3 length: 18 residues. Germline CDR1 and CDR2: MNHNS and SASEGT. The CDR3 loop reads CASKDGTGGTGRNTGAFF. Here the CDR3 DNA reads TGTGCCAGCAAAGATGGGACAGGGGGCACAGGAAGGAACACTGGAGCTTTCTTT.

Here the CDR3 DNA reads TGTGCCAGCAGGACGAGGGTCGCAGATACGCAGTATTTT. This sequence encodes CASRTRVADTQYF. The rearrangement links TRBV7-8 to TRBJ2-3; possible D gene TRBD2, 5 bases. The V and J ends lost 6 bases and 4 bases respectively, with 11 bases between them. Germline V lookup: CDR1 SGHVS, CDR2 FQNEAQ. The CDR3 runs to 13 residues.

At least ten counts were recorded for this clonotype. CDR3 nucleotides: TGTGCCAGCAGCTCGAGTGGTTTCACTGAAGCTTTCTTT. Translating it yields CASSSSGFTEAFF. V is TRBV4-2 and J is TRBJ1-1; D call uncertain. The V end lost 5 bases, the J end lost 4 bases, and 11 bases lay between the germline ends. This CDR3 contains 13 residues. Germline V gene lookup returns CDR1 LGHNA and CDR2 YNFKEQ.

This chain links TRBV7-9 with TRBJ2-7; 7 bases line up with TRBD2. CDR3 length: 15 residues. Germline V CDR1 and CDR2: SEHNR, FQNEAQ (reference sequence). J lost 6 bases, V lost 1 base, and 9 bases had no gene match. This CDR3 is CASSLVWRETSEQYF. In DNA, the CDR3 is TGTGCCAGCAGCTTAGTGTGGCGGGAGACCTCCGAGCAGTACTTC. Looking up the rest from reference TRBV7-9 and TRBJ2-7 gives the full variable domain: DTGVSQNPRHKITKRGQNVTFRCDPISEHNRLYWYRQTLGQGPEFLTYFQNEAQLEKSRLLSDRFSAERPKGSFSTLEIQRTEQGDSAMYLCASSLVWRETSEQYFGPGTRLTVT.

This clonotype appeared a few times. The chain couples TRBV7-3 to TRBJ1-2; D may be TRBD1 (5 bases). Germline assignment: CDR1 SGHTA and CDR2 FQGTGA. The CDR3 extends over 13 amino acids. V was pared by 2 bases and J by 6 bases, with 10 bases between. CDR3 DNA: TGTGCCAGCAGCTTATATCCAGGGAATGGCTACACCTTC. Its protein is CASSLYPGNGYTF.